This T cell receptor (beta chain) was identified in a study of response to subunit inactivated influenza vaccine. General study findings and limits: After each seasonal influenza vaccination, few new T cells are recruited, the authors suggested.

To note about this clonotype: Its target is unknown.

Each CDR3 protein is one row after TCRdb ran MiXCR on the RT-PCR reads. This sample yields under 850,000 distinct CDR3 sequences, of which 18% are seen a single time; approximately 10% belongs to the top ten. Germline V gives CDR1 DFQATT, CDR2 SNEGSKA (reference sequence). J gave up 1 base and V 3 bases, and 9 bases lay outside the gene matches. This CDR3 has 17 residues. This receptor was identified in a man in his forties or fifties who received an inactivated influenza vaccine. Here the sequenced sample was PBMCs from blood, taken more than 4 days after vaccination. The genes are TRBV20-1 and TRBJ2-6, with 7 bases matching TRBD2. As DNA, the CDR3 is TGCAGTGCTAGTTCCACCAGGGAGGGGTCTGGGGCCAACGTCCTGACTTTC. Protein sequence: CSASSTREGSGANVLTF.